These 32 T cell receptor beta chains share one sample of origin, sequenced in a study of T-cell memory formation after mild COVID-19. MiXCR was run by TCRdb on the 5' RACE reads, yielding one entry per CDR3 protein. The table lists about 470,000 distinct CDR3 sequences, roughly 20% of them singletons. Sequencing was done on a sample of PBMCs or a T cell subset sorted from them (not recorded which). The receptor source for this set is an adult woman who had mild COVID-19 (a few samples of this study predate the infection). Cell type and time point are not known.

The chain recombines TRBV4-1 with TRBJ2-6; 7 bases align to TRBD1. The CDR3 runs to 19 residues. Per the germline V gene, CDR1 is MGHRA and CDR2 is YSYEKL. Trimming cost V 1 base and J 0 bases; bases outside gene matches: 9. The CDR3 DNA is TGCGCCAGCAGCCAAGTTAGGGGACAGCCGTACTCTGGGGCCAACGTCCTGACTTTC. Its translation: CASSQVRGQPYSGANVLTF.

This clonotype was detected a few times. The V gene is TRBV9, the J gene TRBJ2-1, with TRBD2 matching 12 bases. Germline assignment: CDR1 SGDLS and CDR2 YYNGEE. CDR3 length: 18 amino acids. Trimming at V came to 2 bases and at J to 1 base, leaving 7 bases not matched to a gene. In DNA, the CDR3 is TGTGCCAGCAGCGTGGGCCTAGCGGGGGGGGCTTCCTACAATGAGCAGTTCTTC. Its protein is CASSVGLAGGASYNEQFF.

This chain links TRBV20-1 with TRBJ1-3, with 7 nucleotides matching TRBD1. There are 14 residues in the CDR3. CDR1 is DFQATT, CDR2 SNEGSKA, per germline (reference sequence). V was clipped by 1 base and J by 7 bases; unmatched bases: 7. The CDR3 region has the DNA TGCAGTGCTAGAGGACAGGGATCGATGAACACCATATATTTT. Its protein product is CSARGQGSMNTIYF.

This clonotype has just a few counts. V is TRBV4-3 and J is TRBJ2-7, with a possible D match to TRBD2 (6 bases). Germline V gene sequence: CDR1 LGHNA, CDR2 YSLEER. Trimming shortened V by 5 bases and J by 2 bases, and 16 bases separated the two germline ends. CDR3 length equals 15 residues. CDR3 DNA: TGCGCCAGCAGCACAAATAGCGGAGGGGCCTACGAGCAGTACTTC. This codes for CASSTNSGGAYEQYF.

This chain uses TRBV5-1 with TRBJ2-6; D may be TRBD2 (5 bases). The CDR3 is made up of 19 amino acids. V lost 1 base, J lost 0 bases, and 17 bases lay in between. From germline, CDR1 is SGHRS and CDR2 YFSETQ. DNA of the CDR3: TGCGCCAGCAGCTTGCTGGCCGGGATAACAATCTCTGGGGCCAACGTCCTGACTTTC. Amino acid sequence: CASSLLAGITISGANVLTF. The whole variable domain, remainder taken from reference TRBV5-1 and TRBJ2-6, is KAGVTQTPRYLIKTRGQQVTLSCSPISGHRSVSWYQQTPGQGLQFLFEYFSETQRNKGNFPGRFSGRQFSNSRSEMNVSTLELGDSALYLCASSLLAGITISGANVLTFGAGSRLTVL.

This clonotype was counted only a few times. The chain recombines TRBV20-1 with TRBJ1-5; maybe TRBD1 (5 bases). The CDR3 contains 13 residues. Trimming took off 3 bases at V and 2 bases at J, with 8 bases between the two ends. Germline-derived CDR1 and CDR2 are DFQATT and SNEGSKA (reference sequence). In DNA, the CDR3 is TGCAGTGCTAGCAGGGATGGCAATCAGCCCCAGCATTTT. Protein sequence: CSASRDGNQPQHF.

This clonotype came up a few times. The CDR3 protein is CASSLKRGKGSYEQYF. The CDR3 DNA follows: TGTGCCAGCAGCTTAAAGAGGGGGAAAGGCTCCTACGAGCAGTACTTC. This chain joins TRBV7-6 and TRBJ2-7; weak D call: TRBD1 (6 bases). The V end was cut by 2 bases, the J end by 0 bases, with 14 bases between. The germline gives CDR1 SGHVS, CDR2 FNYEAQ. This CDR3 comprises 16 residues.

The V call is TRBV29-1, the J call TRBJ2-5; 13 nucleotides line up with TRBD2. J lost 1 base, V lost 5 bases, and 4 bases had no gene match. This CDR3 is built from 15 residues. Germline V gene lookup returns CDR1 SQVTM and CDR2 ANQGSEA. CDR3 sequence (DNA): TGCAGCGTTTGGGGACTAGCGGGGCGCCAAGAGACCCAGTACTTC. Protein product: CSVWGLAGRQETQYF.

The chain links TRBV20-1 to TRBJ2-1; 12 nucleotides agree with TRBD2. V lost 6 bases, J lost 7 bases, and 10 bases stayed unmatched. The CDR3 loop spans 15 amino acids. The germline V gene encodes CDR1 DFQATT and CDR2 SNEGSKA (reference sequence). Here the CDR3 reads CSARSTSGRINEQFF. In nucleotides, the CDR3 is TGCAGTGCCCGCTCAACTAGCGGGAGGATAAATGAGCAGTTCTTC.

This clonotype was found a few times. The chain uses TRBV6-5 and TRBJ2-3, with D perhaps given as TRBD1 or TRBD2 (5 bases each). The CDR3 extends over 13 amino acids. Germline V CDR1 and CDR2: MNHEY, SVGAGI. V was pared by 6 bases and J by 7 bases, with 14 bases between. The CDR3 nucleotides read TGTGCCAGCAGCTACGGAGAGGGGTATACGCAGTATTTT. Translating gives CASSYGEGYTQYF.

The chain employs TRBV6-2 or TRBV6-3 and TRBJ2-1; D remains unclear. This CDR3 is 14 amino acids long. Trimming pared 7 bases from V and 2 bases from J, leaving 12 bases between. Germline V lookup: CDR1 MNHEY, CDR2 SVGEGT. CDR3 nucleotides: TGTGCCAGCACACTACCCGACCCCTACAATGAGCAGTTCTTC. It is translated as CASTLPDPYNEQFF.

This clonotype was counted between two and nine times. This sequence joins TRBV2 and TRBJ1-2; possible D gene TRBD1, 6 bases. Germline V gene sequence: CDR1 SNHLY, CDR2 FYNNEI. This CDR3 is 14 amino acids long. V lost 6 bases and J lost 8, with 19 bases in between. The DNA of the CDR3 is TGTGCCAGCAGCGAGAAAAGGGGGACTCGAGGCTACACCTTC. As protein: CASSEKRGTRGYTF.

The chain has TRBV2 and TRBJ2-1, with TRBD2 as a possible D gene (7 bases). The CDR3 sequence is 13 residues long. The ends were cut back, 8 bases at V and 8 bases at J, with 16 bases in the middle. Germline V CDR1 and CDR2: SNHLY, FYNNEI. CDR3 region: CASGGAGEHEQFF. As DNA, the CDR3 is TGTGCCAGCGGGGGGGCAGGGGAACATGAGCAGTTCTTC. Combining the CDR3 with reference TRBV2 and TRBJ2-1 gives the whole variable domain EPEVTQTPSHQVTQMGQEVILRCVPISNHLYFYWYRQILGQKVEFLVSFYNNEISEKSEIFDDQFSVERPDGSNFTLKIRSTKLEDSAMYFCASGGAGEHEQFFGPGTRLTVL.

This clonotype has more than one count but fewer than ten. The chain couples TRBV29-1 to TRBJ2-7, with 11 bases matching TRBD1. The CDR3 extends over 12 amino acids. The trim removed 8 bases at V and 5 bases at J, leaving 5 bases unmatched. From germline, CDR1 is SQVTM and CDR2 ANQGSEA. The CDR3 bases are TGCAGCTTTGGACAGGGGGCCCACGAGCAGTACTTC. Translating it yields CSFGQGAHEQYF.

V and J are TRBV20-1 and TRBJ1-1; TRBD1 might be the D (5 bases). Trimming took 6 bases from V and 4 from J, leaving 21 bases between them. Germline V gene data show CDR1 as DFQATT and CDR2 as SNEGSKA (reference sequence). The CDR3 totals 15 residues. This CDR3 reads CSAHLRGRISTEAFF. CDR3 coding DNA: TGCAGTGCCCACCTACGGGGGAGGATAAGCACTGAAGCTTTCTTT.

The CDR3 nucleotides read TGCAGCGTTGAGCGGGACAGGGACTACAATGAGCAGTTCTTC. Translated: CSVERDRDYNEQFF. The V and J genes are TRBV29-1 and TRBJ2-1, with TRBD1 identical over 9 bases. The CDR3 sequence is 14 residues long. The germline CDR1 and CDR2 sequences are SQVTM and ANQGSEA. J gave up 3 bases and V 3 bases, and 3 bases lay outside the gene matches.

This clonotype turned up a few times. This chain connects TRBV7-9 to TRBJ1-2; D remains unclear. Per the germline V gene, CDR1 is SEHNR and CDR2 is FQNEAQ (reference sequence). Trimming shortened V by 1 base and J by 4 bases, and 13 bases separated the two germline ends. The CDR3 extends over 15 amino acids. CDR3 loop: CASSLVDLDPYGYTF. The CDR3 nucleotides read TGTGCCAGCAGCTTAGTGGACCTTGACCCCTATGGCTACACCTTC.

A note on this clonotype: Compared with germline, one end of the junction differs, possibly owing to a read error. V usage is TRBV7-7 and J usage is TRBJ2-1; D possibly corresponds to TRBD1 (6 bases). This CDR3 is built from 15 residues. CDR1 SSHAT and CDR2 FNYEAQ come from the germline V gene (reference sequence). The CDR3 loop is CASSLKGGQGHEQFF. CDR3 nucleotide sequence: TGTGCTAGCAGCTTAAAAGGGGGTCAGGGGCATGAGCAGTTCTTC.

The chain employs TRBV18 and TRBJ2-7; 9 bases are shared with TRBD1. After removal of 4 bases from V and 6 bases from J, the junction contained 19 bases not matched to a gene. There are 18 residues in the CDR3. Germline lookup yields CDR1 KGHSH and CDR2 LQKENI. This CDR3 reads CASSLLGTGSTSVGEQYF. The CDR3 DNA is TGTGCCAGCTCACTGCTCGGGACAGGGTCCACCTCTGTCGGCGAGCAGTACTTC.

The sample holds many counts of this clonotype. The V call is TRBV24-1, the J call TRBJ2-1, with 7 positions matching TRBD2. Germline values: CDR1 KGHDR, CDR2 SFDVKD. The length of the CDR3 is 18 residues. Trimming at V came to 5 bases and at J to 0 bases, leaving 12 bases not matched to a gene. Here the CDR3 reads CATSAWASGLPSYNEQFF. Here the CDR3 DNA reads TGTGCCACCAGTGCCTGGGCTAGCGGCCTTCCCTCCTACAATGAGCAGTTCTTC.

In its sample, this clonotype was seen a few times. This rearrangement joins TRBV7-7 to TRBJ2-7; 8 bases match TRBD1. CDR1 and CDR2 (germline): SSHAT, FNYEAQ (reference sequence). This CDR3 spans 15 amino acids. J was trimmed by 2 bases and V by 1 base; bases with no gene match: 4. For the CDR3, the DNA is TGTGCCAGCAGCTTAGGGACAGGGCCCACCTACGAGCAGTACTTC. It yields the protein CASSLGTGPTYEQYF.

J is TRBJ2-7 and V is TRBV12-3 or TRBV12-4; D gene unclear. The V gene lost 3 bases and the J gene lost 6 bases, with 6 bases spanning the gap. This CDR3 has 11 residues. CDR3 amino acids: CASSFSLEQYF. CDR3 sequence (DNA): TGTGCCAGCAGTTTTTCTCTCGAGCAGTACTTC.

CDR3 in amino acids: CASSLEVVRGGPPDTQYF. CDR3 nucleotide sequence: TGTGCCAGCAGCTTGGAGGTGGTGCGGGGGGGCCCCCCAGATACGCAGTATTTT. The genes are TRBV5-4 and TRBJ2-3, with 9 bases that match TRBD2. The CDR3 consists of 18 residues. Germline V gene data show CDR1 as SGHNT and CDR2 as YYREEE (reference sequence). The V gene end was trimmed by 0 bases and the J gene end by 4 bases; junction bases not matched to a gene: 12.

The sample holds a few counts of this clonotype. The chain employs TRBV7-2 and TRBJ2-1; no firm D call. This CDR3 contains 14 residues. The V gene's germline CDR1 is SGHTA and CDR2 FQGNSA. V shed 2 bases and J shed 6 bases, with 11 bases lying between them. Written as DNA, the CDR3 is TGTGCCAGCAGCTTATTTCAACCGAGCAATGAGCAGTTCTTC. This gives the protein CASSLFQPSNEQFF. Complete variable domain (other parts from reference TRBV7-2 and TRBJ2-1): GAGVSQSPSNKVTEKGKDVELRCDPISGHTALYWYRQSLGQGLEFLIYFQGNSAPDKSGLPSDRFSAERTGGSVSTLTIQRTQQEDSAVYLCASSLFQPSNEQFFGPGTRLTVL.

The chain uses TRBV24-1 and TRBJ2-1, with 7 bases lining up with TRBD2. The CDR3 is 17 residues long. Germline V gene lookup returns CDR1 KGHDR and CDR2 SFDVKD. V trimming: 1 base; J trimming: 4 bases; junction bases outside the gene matches: 9. CDR3 bases: TGTGCCACCAGTGATTTCGGCGGGAGAGGAGGGTACAATGAGCAGTTCTTC. It yields the protein CATSDFGGRGGYNEQFF.

This clonotype was counted a few times. V is TRBV20-1 and J is TRBJ1-1, with D hard to call. The CDR3 sequence is 14 residues long. Trimming took 1 base from V and 6 from J, leaving 15 bases between them. The germline V gene has CDR1 DFQATT and CDR2 SNEGSKA (reference sequence). The CDR3 region has the DNA TGCAGTGCTAGAGCCCAGTCAAGGGTTTCTGAAGCTTTCTTT. It yields the protein CSARAQSRVSEAFF.

The gene calls are TRBV29-1 and TRBJ1-1; 10 nucleotides line up with TRBD1. This CDR3 is 14 amino acids long. Germline V gene sequence: CDR1 SQVTM, CDR2 ANQGSEA. The V segment lost 4 bases and the J segment 1 base; nucleotides outside the gene matches: 3. CDR3 in amino acids: CSVGQGAGNTEAFF. Written as DNA, the CDR3 is TGCAGCGTTGGACAGGGGGCCGGGAACACTGAAGCTTTCTTT.

The chain links TRBV6-1 to TRBJ1-5; 7 positions agree with TRBD1. Germline CDR1 and CDR2: MNHNS and SASEGT. V lost 8 bases to trimming and J lost 5 bases; unmatched junction nucleotides: 3. This CDR3 is 12 amino acids long. The CDR3 loop reads CASGTAYQPQHF. CDR3 sequence (DNA): TGTGCCAGCGGGACAGCCTATCAGCCCCAGCATTTT.

This clonotype was observed a handful of times. The chain uses TRBV12-3 or TRBV12-4 and TRBJ2-7; D not certain. The V gene lost 5 bases and the J gene lost 2 bases, with 13 bases spanning the gap. The CDR3 is 14 amino acids. The CDR3 region is CASSPNGPPYEQYF. The CDR3 nucleotides read TGTGCCAGCAGTCCGAACGGGCCGCCCTACGAGCAGTACTTC.

This clonotype was seen only a few times. The chain carries TRBV10-3 and TRBJ1-1; D is ambiguous. V was shortened by 0 bases and J by 8 bases, with 7 bases between the two germline ends. The germline CDR1 and CDR2 sequences are ENHRY and SYGVKD. This CDR3 is 12 amino acids long. Here the CDR3 DNA reads TGTGCCATCAGTGAGTCCGGTAGAGAAGCTTTCTTT. Translated: CAISESGREAFF.

This clonotype has just a few counts. The V and J genes are TRBV27 and TRBJ2-7; 11 nucleotides align to TRBD1. V gave up 6 bases and J gave up 5 bases; unmatched junction bases: 12. The germline CDR1 and CDR2 sequences are MNHEY and SMNVEV (reference sequence). The length of the CDR3 is 16 residues. CDR3 protein: CASSRRDRGSFHEQYF. The CDR3 DNA follows: TGTGCCAGCAGCCGGAGGGACAGGGGGTCTTTCCACGAGCAGTACTTC.

The gene calls are TRBV20-1 and TRBJ2-5; 14 bases line up with TRBD2. Per germline, CDR1 DFQATT and CDR2 SNEGSKA (reference sequence). This CDR3 comprises 15 residues. V lost 3 bases and J lost 4; bases outside the gene matches: 4. As DNA, the CDR3 is TGCAGTGCTAGGTCCGGGACTAGCGGGAGAGAGACCCAGTACTTC. This translates into CSARSGTSGRETQYF.